The present T cell receptor (beta chain) was sequenced within a study of OX40 agonist ivuxolimab in advanced cancers. At the level of the study: In this trial design, patients received ivuxolimab intravenously at 0.01 to 10 mg/kg every 2 weeks. Roughly two fifths of patients had received prior checkpoint inhibitor therapy.

Germline CDR1 GTSNPN, CDR2 SVGIG (reference sequence). This CDR3 region has 12 residues. V was trimmed by 3 bases and J by 5 bases, leaving 8 bases between them. Sampled blood was obtained at baseline, cycle 4 day 1, and cycle 7 day 1. Findings of the study overall: Blood T cells, both CD4+ and CD8+, expanded clonally by week 6 at 0.1 to 3.0 mg/kg.

About this clone: Its antigen remains unidentified.

Method: immunoSEQ multiplex PCR; TCRdb's copy keeps in-frame clones and lacks some. The sample lists over 40,000 clones, 88% seen once, with 3.6% in the top ten. V and J are TRBV30 and TRBJ1-5, with D unclear. This material consisted of CD4+ or CD8+ T cells sorted from blood, taken in a trial of the OX40 agonist ivuxolimab. This TCR came from an adult with an advanced solid tumor such as melanoma, head and neck, liver or kidney cancer. The CDR3 DNA is TGTGCCTGGAGAACAGAAGATCAGCCCCAGCATTTT. This encodes CAWRTEDQPQHF.